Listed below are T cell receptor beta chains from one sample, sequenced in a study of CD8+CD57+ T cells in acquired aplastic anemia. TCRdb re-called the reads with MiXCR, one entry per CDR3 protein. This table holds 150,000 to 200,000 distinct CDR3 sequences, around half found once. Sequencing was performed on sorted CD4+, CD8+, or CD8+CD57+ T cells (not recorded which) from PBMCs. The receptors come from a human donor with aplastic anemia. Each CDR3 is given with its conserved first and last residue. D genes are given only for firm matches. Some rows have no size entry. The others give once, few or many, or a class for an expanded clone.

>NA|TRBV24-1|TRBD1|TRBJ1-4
TGTGCCACCGGTGATTCCGGGACAGCTAATGAAAAACTGTCTTTT
CATGDSGTANEKLSF
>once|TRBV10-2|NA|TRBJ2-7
TGCGCCAGCAGACTCAGTGGCACTAGCGAGCAGTACTTC
CASRLSGTSEQYF
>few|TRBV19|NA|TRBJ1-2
TGTGCCAGTAGTTCTGGCCAGAACTATGGCTACACCTTC
CASSSGQNYGYTF
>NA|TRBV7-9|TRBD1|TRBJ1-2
TGTGCTAGCAGCCGGGGACAGGGCTACACCTTC
CASSRGQGYTF
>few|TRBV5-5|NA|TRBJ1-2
TGTGCCAGCAGCTTGAATCCGGGATCGGTTGGCTACACCTTC
CASSLNPGSVGYTF
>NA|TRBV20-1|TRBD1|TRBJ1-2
TGCAGTGCTCCACCCTTCCAGGGGGCGCGGGGCTACACCTTC
CSAPPFQGARGYTF
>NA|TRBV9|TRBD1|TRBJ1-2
TGTGCCAGCAGCTTGTTTGGGACAGGGGACACCGGTAGAGGCGGCTACACCTTC
CASSLFGTGDTGRGGYTF
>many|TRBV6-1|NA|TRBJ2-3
TGTGCCTCCCAACTAGGCGTTCGAGATACGCAGTATTTT
CASQLGVRDTQYF
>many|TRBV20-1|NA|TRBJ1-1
TGCAGTGCTAAGGCAGGGATTATGAACACTGAAGCTTTCTTT
CSAKAGIMNTEAFF
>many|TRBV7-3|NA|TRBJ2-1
TGTGCCAGCAGCTTAGGTACAGGCACCTACAATGAGCAGTTCTTC
CASSLGTGTYNEQFF